The entry below gives a single T cell receptor beta chain sequence along with its context. What it binds is not known. These data originate in a study of T cell repertoires in ileal Crohn's disease. For the study at large: About half of patients got postoperative therapy: about ten thiopurines, approximately 18 anti-TNF. Broader study findings: Endoscopic recurrence occurred in every patient whose clonality exceeded 26.8%. Endoscopy was done a median approximately 7 months after surgery.

The CDR3 spans 15 residues. Germline trimming cut 5 bases from V and 4 bases from J; bases unmatched to any gene: 8. CDR1 SGHNT and CDR2 YYREEE come from the germline V gene (reference sequence). The sample's time point: neoterminal ileum biopsy at postoperative endoscopy, about 6 months after surgery. The method was immunoSEQ multiplex PCR; TCRdb's version includes in-frame clones alone and lacks a portion of them. The sample has 55,000 to 65,000 clones; around 90% are singletons. V usage is TRBV5-4 and J usage is TRBJ2-5, with 10 nucleotides matching TRBD1. The sample comprised ileal tissue. This receptor was identified in an adult with Crohn's disease. The chain's CDR3 is CASSPGTGARETQYF. In nucleotides, the CDR3 is TGTGCCAGCAGTCCCGGGACAGGGGCGAGAGAGACCCAGTACTTC.